This section outlines one TCR beta chain sequence together with its context. The antigen it binds to is not known. Per-nucleotide qualities are absent, and no much larger clonotype sits a single base away. For sequencing of the TCRbeta CDR3 region, genomic DNA was extracted from the sorted cells. The immunoSEQ Assay was used to sequence the TCRbeta CDR3 regions. TCRdb took this table from immuneACCESS and kept in-frame rearrangements with V and J called. Such tables lack part of the clones; where checked against another copy, unresolved V genes explain under half of the gap, and the rest is unexplained. The sample table shows some 27,000 clones, and 70% to 80% are seen once. Roughly 11% of the sample is taken by the ten largest. V sheds 0 bases and J sheds 2 bases, leaving 9 bases between their ends. CDR1 and CDR2 were assigned from the germline V gene as MNHEY and SVGAGI. CDR3 length: 15 amino acids, cysteine to phenylalanine. Just the 45-base CDR3 DNA is kept, in frame starting at base 1.

The data originate from a study of OX40 agonist ivuxolimab in advanced cancers. Background on the whole study: Ivuxolimab was an agonistic, fully human IgG2 monoclonal antibody directed against OX40 (CD134), a costimulatory receptor. Prior anti-PD-1, anti-PD-L1 or anti-CTLA-4 therapy was permitted, and checkpoint inhibitors had been received by roughly 40% of dose-escalation patients. The monotherapy dose-escalation portion (N ≈ 52 patients) of the phase I ivuxolimab trial is reported in the paper. Of the 50 to 55 patients in dose escalation, about 20 had hepatocellular carcinoma, about 15 had melanoma, 9 had renal cell carcinoma and 9 had head and neck cancer. Three dose-escalation patients achieved partial responses, one with hepatocellular carcinoma and two with cutaneous melanoma. In the dose-escalation cohort, around four fifths of patients were male, and the mean age was around 65 years with a range of roughly 23 to 79. Intravenous ivuxolimab was administered to patients every 2 weeks at six dose levels: 0.01, 0.1, 0.3, 1.5, 3 and 10 mg/kg. Peripheral TCRbeta sequencing was intended to test whether TCR sequence diversity was altered and clonal T-cell expansion was caused by ivuxolimab.

Patients with autoimmune disease history or receiving systemic immunosuppression were excluded from the trial. Peripheral blood for TCR sequencing was drawn from every dose cohort at baseline, at cycle 4 day 1 and at cycle 7 day 1. Samples were obtained from an open-label, multicenter, first-in-human phase I dose-escalation trial of ivuxolimab. Adults with locally advanced or metastatic melanoma, renal cell carcinoma, hepatocellular carcinoma or head and neck squamous cell carcinoma were enrolled in the trial. Before TCR sequencing, CD4+ T cells and CD8+ T cells from peripheral blood were sorted into separate populations. Results and caveats for the whole study, not just this receptor: At doses from 0.1 to 3.0 mg/kg, clonal expansion was seen in both CD4+ and CD8+ blood T cells between baseline and week 6. In the 0.1-3.0 mg/kg groups, partial responders were among the patients with the lowest normalized peripheral clonal expansion, particularly in CD8+ T cells. The antigen specificity of the peripheral T cells that underwent clonal expansion was not determined. On average, CD8+ T cells showed more expanded clones than CD4+ T cells after ivuxolimab. Low levels of normalized T-cell clonal expansion were also seen in some nonresponding patients.

The source of this sequence is an adult with an advanced solid tumor such as melanoma, head and neck, liver or kidney cancer. The source material was CD4+ or CD8+ T cells sorted from blood, sampled in a trial of the OX40 agonist ivuxolimab. The chain is encoded by TRBV6-5 joined to TRBJ2-3, with the D gene not clear enough to name. The CDR3 here reads CASSYSTGFTDTQYF. The DNA reads as follows: TGTGCCAGCAGTTACTCGACCGGGTTCACAGATACGCAGTATTTT.